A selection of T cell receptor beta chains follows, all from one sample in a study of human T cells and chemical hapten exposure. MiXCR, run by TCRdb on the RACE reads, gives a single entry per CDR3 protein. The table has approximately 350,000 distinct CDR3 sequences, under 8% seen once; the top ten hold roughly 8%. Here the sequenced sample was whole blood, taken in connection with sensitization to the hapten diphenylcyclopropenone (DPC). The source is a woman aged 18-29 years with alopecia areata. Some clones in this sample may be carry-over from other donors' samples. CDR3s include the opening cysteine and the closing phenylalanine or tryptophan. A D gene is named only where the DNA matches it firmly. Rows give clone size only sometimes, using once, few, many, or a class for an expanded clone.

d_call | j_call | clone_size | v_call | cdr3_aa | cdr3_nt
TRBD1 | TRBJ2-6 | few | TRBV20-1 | CSARRTGSGANVLTF | TGCAGTGCTAGGAGGACAGGCTCTGGGGCCAACGTCCTGACTTTC
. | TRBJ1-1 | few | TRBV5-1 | CASSSRDGGEAFF | TGCGCCAGCAGCTCCCGGGACGGAGGAGAAGCTTTCTTT
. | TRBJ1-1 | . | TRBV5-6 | CASSPMTFNTEAFF | TGTGCCAGCAGCCCTATGACCTTTAACACTGAAGCTTTCTTT
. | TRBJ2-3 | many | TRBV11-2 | CASSLDPGTDTQYF | TGTGCCAGCAGCTTAGATCCAGGCACAGATACGCAGTATTTT
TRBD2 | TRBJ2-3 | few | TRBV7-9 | CASSFTRASGLDTQYF | TGTGCCAGCAGCTTCACCCGGGCTAGCGGGCTCGATACGCAGTATTTT
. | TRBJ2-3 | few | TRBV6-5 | CASGRRPNTQYF | TGTGCCAGCGGCCGGCGTCCTAATACGCAGTATTTT
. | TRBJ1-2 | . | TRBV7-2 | CAWEGEANYGYTF | TGTGCTTGGGAGGGAGAAGCTAACTATGGCTACACCTTC
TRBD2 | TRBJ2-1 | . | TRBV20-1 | CSAKTGGRYNEQFF | TGCAGTGCAAAAACGGGGGGGCGTTACAATGAGCAGTTCTTC
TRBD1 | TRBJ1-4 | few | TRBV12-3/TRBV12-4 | CASSSDRGRLDEKLFF | TGTGCCAGCAGTTCTGACAGGGGGCGCTTGGATGAAAAACTGTTTTTT
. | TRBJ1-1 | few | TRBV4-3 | CASSQSEERTEAFF | TGCGCCAGCAGCCAAAGCGAGGAAAGGACTGAAGCTTTCTTT
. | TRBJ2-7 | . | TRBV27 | CASSVKASYEQYF | TGTGCCAGCAGTGTCAAGGCATCCTACGAGCAGTACTTC
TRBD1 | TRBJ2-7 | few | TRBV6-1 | CASSFPGTGSYEQYF | TGTGCCAGCAGTTTTCCCGGGACAGGGTCCTACGAGCAGTACTTC
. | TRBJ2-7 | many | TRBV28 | CASTPPNTYEQYF | TGTGCCAGCACCCCCCCCAATACCTACGAGCAGTACTTC
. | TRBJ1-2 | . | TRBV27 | CASSSLEGLSVWLNYGYTF | TGTGCCAGCAGTTCCCTCGAGGGGCTCTCCGTTTGGCTTAACTATGGCTACACCTTC
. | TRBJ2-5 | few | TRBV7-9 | CASSRYRDQETQYF | TGTGCCAGCAGCCGCTACAGGGACCAAGAGACCCAGTACTTC
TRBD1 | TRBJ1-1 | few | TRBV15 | CATSPPGQGRTEAFF | TGTGCCACCAGCCCGCCGGGACAGGGTCGGACTGAAGCTTTCTTT
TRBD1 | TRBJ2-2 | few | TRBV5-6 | CASSLRAGGDAGELFF | TGTGCCAGCAGCTTGAGGGCAGGGGGCGACGCCGGGGAGCTGTTTTTT
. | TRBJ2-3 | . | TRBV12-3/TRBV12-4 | CASRRDPRSSDTQYF | TGTGCCAGCAGGCGGGACCCTAGGTCGTCCGATACGCAGTATTTT
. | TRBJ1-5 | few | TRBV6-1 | CASSVGGSLNQPQHF | TGTGCCAGCAGTGTCGGTGGCAGCCTCAATCAGCCCCAGCATTTT
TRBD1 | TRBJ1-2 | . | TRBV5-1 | CASSLEGQTFNYGYTF | TGCGCCAGCAGCTTGGAGGGACAGACATTTAACTATGGCTACACCTTC
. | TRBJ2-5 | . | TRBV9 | CASSGGETQYF | TGTGCCAGCAGCGGAGGGGAGACCCAGTACTTC
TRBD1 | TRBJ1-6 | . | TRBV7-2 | CASSPQNRGIGNSPLHF | TGTGCCAGCAGTCCTCAGAACAGGGGGATAGGTAATTCACCCCTCCACTTT
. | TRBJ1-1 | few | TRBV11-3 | CASSQRDTEAFF | TGTGCCAGCAGCCAGAGGGACACTGAAGCTTTCTTT
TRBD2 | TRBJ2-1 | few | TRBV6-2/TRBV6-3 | CASSYSGGGARFYNEQFF | TGTGCCAGCAGTTACTCCGGCGGGGGAGCGCGGTTCTACAATGAGCAGTTCTTC
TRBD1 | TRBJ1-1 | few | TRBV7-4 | CASSTRTGVNTEAFF | TGTGCCAGCAGCACGCGGACAGGGGTGAACACTGAAGCTTTCTTT
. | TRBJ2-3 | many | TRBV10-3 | CAISESRTTDTQYF | TGTGCCATCAGTGAGTCGAGGACCACAGATACGCAGTATTTT
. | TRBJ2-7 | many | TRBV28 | CASSVYEQYF | TGTGCCAGCAGTGTCTACGAGCAGTACTTC
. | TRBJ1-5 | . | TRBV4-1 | CASSQRELFSNQPQHF | TGCGCCAGCAGCCAAAGAGAACTGTTTAGCAATCAGCCCCAGCATTTT
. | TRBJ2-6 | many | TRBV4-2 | CASSQVDGSGANVLTF | TGTGCCAGCAGCCAAGTCGACGGTTCTGGGGCCAACGTCCTGACTTTC
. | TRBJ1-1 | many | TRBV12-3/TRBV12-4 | CASSNSRGRIVVEAFF | TGTGCCAGCAGTAACTCTCGGGGGAGGATTGTAGTTGAAGCTTTCTTT
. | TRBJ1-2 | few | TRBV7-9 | CASSLLRGEAYGYTF | TGTGCCAGCAGCCTCCTCCGAGGGGAGGCCTATGGCTACACCTTC
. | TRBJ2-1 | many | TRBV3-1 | CASSLLGGPAAYNEQFF | TGTGCCAGCAGCCTTCTCGGGGGGCCTGCCGCCTACAATGAGCAGTTCTTC
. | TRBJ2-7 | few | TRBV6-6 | CASSYRDKSYEQYF | TGTGCCAGCAGTTACCGGGACAAGAGCTACGAGCAGTACTTC
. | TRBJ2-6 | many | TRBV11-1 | CASSSPAVGGANVLTF | TGTGCCAGCAGCTCCCCCGCGGTGGGGGGGGCCAACGTCCTGACTTTC
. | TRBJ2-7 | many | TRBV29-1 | CSVEAADSYEQYF | TGCAGCGTTGAAGCGGCAGATTCCTACGAGCAGTACTTC
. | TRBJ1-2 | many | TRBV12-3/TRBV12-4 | CASSTTENYGYTF | TGTGCCAGCAGCACGACAGAGAACTATGGCTACACCTTC
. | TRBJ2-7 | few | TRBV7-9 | CASSLVGPPEQYF | TGTGCCAGCAGCTTAGTGGGTCCTCCCGAGCAGTACTTC
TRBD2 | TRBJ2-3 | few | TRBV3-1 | CASSSGGGDDTQYF | TGTGCCAGCAGCTCAGGCGGGGGGGATGATACGCAGTATTTT
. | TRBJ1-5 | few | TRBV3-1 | CASSLEPSQPQHF | TGTGCCAGCAGCCTCGAACCATCCCAGCCCCAGCATTTT
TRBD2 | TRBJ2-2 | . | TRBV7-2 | CASSLPSSGTNTGEPFF | TGTGCCAGCAGCTTACCCTCTAGCGGGACGAACACCGGGGAGCCGTTTTTT
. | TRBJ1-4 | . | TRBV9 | CASSVDAIILFF | TGTGCCAGCAGCGTAGATGCGATAATACTGTTTTTT
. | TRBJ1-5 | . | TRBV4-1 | CASSQDHRENQPQHF | TGCGCCAGCAGCCAAGATCACAGGGAAAATCAGCCCCAGCATTTT
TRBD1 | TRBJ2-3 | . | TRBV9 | CASALQGAGISDTQYF | TGTGCCAGCGCTCTACAGGGGGCAGGGATTTCAGATACGCAGTATTTT
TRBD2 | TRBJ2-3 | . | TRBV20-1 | CSAGLAGGADTQYF | TGCAGTGCGGGACTAGCGGGGGGGGCAGATACGCAGTATTTT
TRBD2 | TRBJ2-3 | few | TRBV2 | CASSDGAGGYTDTQYF | TGTGCCAGCAGTGACGGAGCGGGGGGGTACACAGATACGCAGTATTTT
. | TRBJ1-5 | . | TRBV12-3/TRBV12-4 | CASSLGSRAASNQPQHF | TGTGCCAGCAGTTTAGGCTCGAGGGCGGCGAGCAATCAGCCCCAGCATTTT
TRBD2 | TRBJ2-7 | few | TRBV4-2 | CASSLGISSGGFHEQYF | TGTGCCAGCAGCCTTGGGATTTCTAGCGGGGGGTTCCACGAGCAGTACTTC
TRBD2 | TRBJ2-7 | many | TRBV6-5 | CASSYERGAYEQYF | TGTGCCAGCAGTTACGAGCGGGGGGCCTACGAGCAGTACTTC
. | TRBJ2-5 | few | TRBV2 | CASSDPSGWETQYF | TGTGCCAGCAGTGACCCGAGTGGTTGGGAGACCCAGTACTTC
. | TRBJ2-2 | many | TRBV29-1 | CSVPTDTGELFF | TGCAGCGTTCCCACGGACACCGGGGAGCTGTTTTTT
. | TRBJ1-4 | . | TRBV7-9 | CASSFREDGLFF | TGTGCCAGCAGCTTTCGGGAAGACGGCCTGTTTTTT
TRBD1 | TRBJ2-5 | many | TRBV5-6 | CASSRISGQGKTQYF | TGTGCCAGCAGCCGTATATCGGGACAGGGAAAGACCCAGTACTTC
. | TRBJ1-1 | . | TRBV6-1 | CASSEGSSGSGAWAFF | TGTGCCAGCAGTGAAGGATCGTCGGGGTCGGGCGCCTGGGCTTTCTTT
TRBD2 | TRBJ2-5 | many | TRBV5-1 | CASSLAGTSGAKETQYF | TGCGCCAGCAGCTTGGCCGGGACTAGCGGGGCCAAAGAGACCCAGTACTTC
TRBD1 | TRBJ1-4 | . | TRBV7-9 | CASSNPGQGDEKLFF | TGTGCCAGCAGCAATCCGGGACAGGGGGATGAAAAACTGTTTTTT